This TCR beta chain appears in the sequencing data of a study of vaccination effects on CD4 cells after COVID-19. General observations from the study: The study enrolled few convalescent patients and sampled no early post-infection timepoints.

Method: immunoSEQ multiplex PCR; TCRdb's copy keeps in-frame clones and lacks some. The sample lists approximately 28,000 clones; about 84% were seen once. Concerning this clone itself: Antigen unknown.

Germline assignment: CDR1 SGHVT and CDR2 SQSDAQ. With 5 bases removed from V and 1 base from J, the gap between germline ends came to 28 bases. The CDR3 extends over 20 amino acids. Sequencing was preceded by expansion of antigen-specific CD4+ T cells with viral peptide pools in the ViraFEST assay. Upon completion of around 9 days in culture, CD4+ T cells were isolated. SARS-CoV-2 infection was confirmed by PCR in the person between March and December 2020. The sample here was CD4+ T cells from PBMCs cultured with HCoV-NL63 spike peptides, taken before COVID-19 vaccination. The receptor comes from a human donor who had a prior SARS-CoV-2 infection. V gene TRBV7-4 combines with J gene TRBJ2-3; D is perhaps TRBD1 or TRBD2 (5 bases each). The CDR3 loop reads CASSPRATGCADPGTDTQYF. CDR3 bases: TGTGCCAGCAGCCCCAGGGCGACGGGATGCGCCGACCCTGGCACAGATACGCAGTATTTT. The entire variable domain, with the rest obtained from reference TRBV7-4 and TRBJ2-3, is as follows: GAGVSQSPRYKVAKRGRDVALRCDSISGHVTLYWYRQTLGQGSEVLTYSQSDAQRDKSGRPSGRFSAERPERSVSTLKIQRTEQGDSAVYLCASSPRATGCADPGTDTQYFGPGTRLTVL.